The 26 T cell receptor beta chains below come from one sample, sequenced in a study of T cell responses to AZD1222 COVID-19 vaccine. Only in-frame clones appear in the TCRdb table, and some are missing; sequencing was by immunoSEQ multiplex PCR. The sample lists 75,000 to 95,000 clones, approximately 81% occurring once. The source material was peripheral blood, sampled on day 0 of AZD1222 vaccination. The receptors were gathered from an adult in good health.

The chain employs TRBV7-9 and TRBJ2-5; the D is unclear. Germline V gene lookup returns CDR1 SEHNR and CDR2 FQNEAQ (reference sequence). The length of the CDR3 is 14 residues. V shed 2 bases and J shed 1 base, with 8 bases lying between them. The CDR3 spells CASSLRQLQETQYF. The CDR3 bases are TGTGCCAGCAGCTTACGTCAGCTCCAAGAGACCCAGTACTTC. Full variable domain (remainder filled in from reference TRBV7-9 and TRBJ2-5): DTGVSQNPRHKITKRGQNVTFRCDPISEHNRLYWYRQTLGQGPEFLTYFQNEAQLEKSRLLSDRFSAERPKGSFSTLEIQRTEQGDSAMYLCASSLRQLQETQYFGPGTRLLVL.

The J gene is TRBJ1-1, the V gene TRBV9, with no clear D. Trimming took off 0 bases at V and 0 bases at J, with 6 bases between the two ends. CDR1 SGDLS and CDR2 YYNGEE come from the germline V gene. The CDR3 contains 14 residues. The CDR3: CASSVDVMNTEAFF. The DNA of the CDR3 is TGTGCCAGCAGCGTAGACGTTATGAACACTGAAGCTTTCTTT.

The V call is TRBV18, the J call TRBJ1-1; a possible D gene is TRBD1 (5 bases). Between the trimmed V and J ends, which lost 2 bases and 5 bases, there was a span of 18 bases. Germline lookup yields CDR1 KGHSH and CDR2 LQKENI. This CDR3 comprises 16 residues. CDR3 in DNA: TGTGCCAGCTCACCAGGTACGCAGGGTATTTGGACTGAAGCTTTCTTT. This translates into CASSPGTQGIWTEAFF.

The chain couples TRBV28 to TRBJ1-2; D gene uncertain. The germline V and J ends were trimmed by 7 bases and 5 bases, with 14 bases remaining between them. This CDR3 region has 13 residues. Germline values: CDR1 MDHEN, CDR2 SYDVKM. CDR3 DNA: TGTGCCAGCACGGCGGGGTTAGGGTATGGCTACACCTTC. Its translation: CASTAGLGYGYTF.

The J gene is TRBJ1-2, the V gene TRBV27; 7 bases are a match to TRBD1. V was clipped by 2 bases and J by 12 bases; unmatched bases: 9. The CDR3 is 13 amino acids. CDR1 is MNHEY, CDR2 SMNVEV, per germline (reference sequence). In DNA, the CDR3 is TGTGCCAGCAGTTTAAATAGGGGGCTAATGCACACCTTC. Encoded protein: CASSLNRGLMHTF.

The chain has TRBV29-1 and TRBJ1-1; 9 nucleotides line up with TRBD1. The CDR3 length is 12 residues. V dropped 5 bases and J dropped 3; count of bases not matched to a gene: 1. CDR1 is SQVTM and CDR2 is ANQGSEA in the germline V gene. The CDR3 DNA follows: TGCAGCGTTCGACAGGGGGACACTGAAGCTTTCTTT. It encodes CSVRQGDTEAFF.

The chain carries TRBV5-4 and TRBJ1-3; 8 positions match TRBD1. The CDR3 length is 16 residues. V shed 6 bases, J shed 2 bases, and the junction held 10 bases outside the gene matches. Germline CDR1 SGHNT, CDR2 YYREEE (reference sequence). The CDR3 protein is CASTTGGANAGNTIYF. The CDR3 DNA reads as TGTGCCAGCACCACAGGGGGGGCGAACGCTGGAAACACCATATATTTT.

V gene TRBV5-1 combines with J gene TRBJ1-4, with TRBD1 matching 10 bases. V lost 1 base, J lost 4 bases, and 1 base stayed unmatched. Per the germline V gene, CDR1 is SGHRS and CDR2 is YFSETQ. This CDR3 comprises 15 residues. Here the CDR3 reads CASSLRDRGNEKLFF. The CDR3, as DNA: TGCGCCAGCAGCTTGAGGGACAGGGGTAATGAAAAACTGTTTTTT.

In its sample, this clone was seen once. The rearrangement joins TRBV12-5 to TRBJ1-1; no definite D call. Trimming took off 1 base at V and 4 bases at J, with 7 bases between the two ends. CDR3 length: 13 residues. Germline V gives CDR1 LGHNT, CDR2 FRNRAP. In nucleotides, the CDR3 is TGTGCTAGTGGTTTGGAGGCGGGCACTGAAGCTTTCTTT. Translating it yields CASGLEAGTEAFF.

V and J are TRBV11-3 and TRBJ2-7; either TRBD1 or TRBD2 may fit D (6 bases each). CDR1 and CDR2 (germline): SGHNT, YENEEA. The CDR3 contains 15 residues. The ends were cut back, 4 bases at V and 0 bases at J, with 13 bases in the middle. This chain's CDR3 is CASSSPRGVSYEQYF. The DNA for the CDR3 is TGTGCCAGCAGCTCTCCGAGGGGGGTCTCCTACGAGCAGTACTTC.

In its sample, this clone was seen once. The CDR3 sequence: CASSPGRSLATNEKLFF. CDR3 bases: TGTGCCAGCTCACCAGGACGTTCTCTTGCAACTAATGAAAAACTGTTTTTT. V gene TRBV18 combines with J gene TRBJ1-4, with D hard to call. The V end lost 2 bases, the J end lost 0 bases, and 13 bases lay between the germline ends. Per the germline V gene, CDR1 is KGHSH and CDR2 is LQKENI. CDR3 length equals 17 residues.

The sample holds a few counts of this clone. CDR3: CASSSPMGQGYYGYTF. The DNA of the CDR3 is TGTGCCAGCAGTTCCCCGATGGGACAGGGATACTATGGCTACACCTTC. The chain has TRBV5-6 and TRBJ1-2, with 9 bases that match TRBD1. CDR3 length: 16 residues. V lost 5 bases, J lost 3 bases, and 11 bases stayed unmatched. CDR1 and CDR2 (germline): SGHDT, YYEEEE. Variable domain in full (rest from reference TRBV5-6 and TRBJ1-2): DAGVTQSPTHLIKTRGQQVTLRCSPKSGHDTVSWYQQALGQGPQFIFQYYEEEERQRGNFPDRFSGHQFPNYSSELNVNALLLGDSALYLCASSSPMGQGYYGYTFGSGTRLTVV.

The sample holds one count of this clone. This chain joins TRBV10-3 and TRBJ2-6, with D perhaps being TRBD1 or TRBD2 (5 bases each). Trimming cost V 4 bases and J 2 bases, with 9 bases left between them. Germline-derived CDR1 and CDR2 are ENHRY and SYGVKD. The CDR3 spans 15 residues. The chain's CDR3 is CAISGDGAGANVLTF. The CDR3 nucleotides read TGTGCCATCAGTGGGGACGGCGCTGGGGCCAACGTCCTGACTTTC.

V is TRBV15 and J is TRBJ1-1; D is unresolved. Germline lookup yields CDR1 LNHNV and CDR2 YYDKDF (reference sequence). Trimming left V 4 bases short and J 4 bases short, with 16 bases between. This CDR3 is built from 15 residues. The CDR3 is CATSILSGAGTEAFF. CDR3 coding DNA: TGTGCCACCAGCATCCTTTCTGGCGCTGGCACTGAAGCTTTCTTT.

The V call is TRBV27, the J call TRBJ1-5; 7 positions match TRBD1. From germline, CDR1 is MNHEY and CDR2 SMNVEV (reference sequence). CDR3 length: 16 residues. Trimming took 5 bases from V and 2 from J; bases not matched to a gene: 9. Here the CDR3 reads CASSPYEGAGNQPQHF. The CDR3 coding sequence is TGTGCCAGCAGTCCATATGAGGGGGCCGGCAATCAGCCCCAGCATTTT.

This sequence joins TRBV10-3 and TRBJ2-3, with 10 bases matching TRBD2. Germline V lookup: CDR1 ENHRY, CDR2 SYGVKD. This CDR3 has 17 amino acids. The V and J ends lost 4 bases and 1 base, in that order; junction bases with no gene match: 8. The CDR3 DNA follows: TGTGCCATCAGTGGGAAAAGTGGGACTAGCGGCACAGATACGCAGTATTTT. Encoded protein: CAISGKSGTSGTDTQYF.

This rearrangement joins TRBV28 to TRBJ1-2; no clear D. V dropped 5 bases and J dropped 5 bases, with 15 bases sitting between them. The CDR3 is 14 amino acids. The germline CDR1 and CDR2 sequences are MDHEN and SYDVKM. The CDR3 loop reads CASSPAEGGYGYTF. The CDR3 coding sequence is TGTGCCAGCAGTCCGGCAGAGGGTGGGTATGGCTACACCTTC.

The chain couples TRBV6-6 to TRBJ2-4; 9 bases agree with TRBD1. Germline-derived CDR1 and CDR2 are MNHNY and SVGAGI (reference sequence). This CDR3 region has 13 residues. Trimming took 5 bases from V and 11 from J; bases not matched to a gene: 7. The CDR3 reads CASSGGTGSLQYF. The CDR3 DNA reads TGTGCCAGCAGTGGGGGGACAGGGAGTCTTCAGTACTTC.

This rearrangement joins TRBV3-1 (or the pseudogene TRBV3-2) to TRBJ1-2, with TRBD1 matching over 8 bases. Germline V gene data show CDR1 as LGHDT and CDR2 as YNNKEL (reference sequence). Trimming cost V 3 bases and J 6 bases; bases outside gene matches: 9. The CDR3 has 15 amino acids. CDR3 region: CASSHRQGLEDGYTF. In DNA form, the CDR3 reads TGTGCCAGCAGCCATCGACAGGGGCTGGAGGATGGCTACACCTTC.

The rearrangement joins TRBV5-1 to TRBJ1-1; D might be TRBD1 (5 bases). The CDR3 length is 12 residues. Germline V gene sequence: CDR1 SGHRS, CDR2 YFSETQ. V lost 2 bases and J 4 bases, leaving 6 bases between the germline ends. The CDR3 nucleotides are TGCGCCAGCAGCTTTCAGGGCACTGAAGCTTTCTTT. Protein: CASSFQGTEAFF. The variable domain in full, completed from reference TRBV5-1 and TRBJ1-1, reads KAGVTQTPRYLIKTRGQQVTLSCSPISGHRSVSWYQQTPGQGLQFLFEYFSETQRNKGNFPGRFSGRQFSNSRSEMNVSTLELGDSALYLCASSFQGTEAFFGQGTRLTVV.

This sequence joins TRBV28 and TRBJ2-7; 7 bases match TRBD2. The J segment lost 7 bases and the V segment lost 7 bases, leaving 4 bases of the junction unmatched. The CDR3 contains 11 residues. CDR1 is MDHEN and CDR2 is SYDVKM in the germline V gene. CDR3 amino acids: CASTLGGEQYF. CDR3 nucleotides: TGTGCCAGCACTCTGGGAGGGGAGCAGTACTTC.

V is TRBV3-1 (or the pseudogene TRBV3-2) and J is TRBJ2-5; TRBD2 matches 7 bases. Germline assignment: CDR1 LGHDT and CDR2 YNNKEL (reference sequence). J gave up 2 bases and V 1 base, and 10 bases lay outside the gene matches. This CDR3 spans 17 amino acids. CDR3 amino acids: CASSQGISSGAQETQYF. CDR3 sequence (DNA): TGTGCCAGCAGCCAAGGGATCTCTAGCGGAGCTCAAGAGACCCAGTACTTC.

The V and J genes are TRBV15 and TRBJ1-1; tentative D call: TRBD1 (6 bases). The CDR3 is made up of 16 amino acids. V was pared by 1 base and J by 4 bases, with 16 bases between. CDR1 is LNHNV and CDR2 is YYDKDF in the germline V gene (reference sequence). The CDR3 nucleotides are TGTGCCACCAGCAGAGGCATACAGGGTGGTAGCACTGAAGCTTTCTTT. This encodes CATSRGIQGGSTEAFF. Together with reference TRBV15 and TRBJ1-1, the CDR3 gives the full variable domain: DAMVIQNPRYQVTQFGKPVTLSCSQTLNHNVMYWYQQKSSQAPKLLFHYYDKDFNNEADTPDNFQSRRPNTSFCFLDIRSPGLGDTAMYLCATSRGIQGGSTEAFFGQGTRLTVV.

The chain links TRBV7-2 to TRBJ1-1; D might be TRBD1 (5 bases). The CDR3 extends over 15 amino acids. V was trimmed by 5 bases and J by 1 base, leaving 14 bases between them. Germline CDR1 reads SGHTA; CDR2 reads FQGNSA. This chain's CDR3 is CASSPRVAANTEAFF. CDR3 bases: TGTGCCAGCAGCCCCAGGGTGGCTGCGAACACTGAAGCTTTCTTT.

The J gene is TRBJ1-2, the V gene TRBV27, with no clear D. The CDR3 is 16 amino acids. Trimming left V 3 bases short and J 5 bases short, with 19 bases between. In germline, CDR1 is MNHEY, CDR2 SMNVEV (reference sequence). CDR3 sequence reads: CASSLDPRSQKYGYTF. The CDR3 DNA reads TGTGCCAGCAGTTTGGATCCGAGGTCACAGAAATATGGCTACACCTTC.

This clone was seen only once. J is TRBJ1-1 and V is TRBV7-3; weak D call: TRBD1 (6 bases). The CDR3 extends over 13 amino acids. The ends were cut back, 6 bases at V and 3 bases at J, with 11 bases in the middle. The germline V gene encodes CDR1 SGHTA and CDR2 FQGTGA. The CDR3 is CASSRNRDTEAFF. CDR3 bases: TGTGCCAGCAGTCGGAACAGGGACACTGAAGCTTTCTTT.